Listed below are T cell receptor beta chains from one sample, sequenced in a study of blood T cell repertoires in COVID-19. The assay was immunoSEQ multiplex PCR, and TCRdb's table has in-frame clones only and misses some. The sample yields approximately 170,000 clones, around nine tenths seen once. Specimen: peripheral blood. The receptors come from a man between 25 and 39 years old with acute or convalescent COVID-19. Both conserved end residues are part of each CDR3. D genes are given only for firm matches. Size is stated for part of the rows, as once, few or many counts, or as a class when the clone is expanded.

TRBJ1-3 | . | TRBV10-3 | . | CAIRGTGTGNTIYF | TGTGCCATCAGGGGCACGGGGACTGGAAACACCATATATTTT
TRBJ1-2 | . | TRBV11-2 | TRBD1 | CASSVHRGTDGYTF | TGTGCCAGCAGCGTACACAGGGGTACGGATGGCTACACCTTC
TRBJ1-4 | . | TRBV14 | . | CASSRGLAPNRLFF | TGTGCCAGCAGCCGAGGGTTGGCTCCGAACCGACTGTTTTTT
TRBJ1-1 | . | TRBV14 | . | CASSQARGATEAFF | TGTGCCAGCAGCCAAGCTCGGGGGGCCACTGAAGCTTTCTTT
TRBJ1-5 | . | TRBV19 | . | CASSIGGYHQPQHF | TGTGCCAGTAGTATAGGCGGTTACCATCAGCCCCAGCATTTT
TRBJ2-1 | . | TRBV28 | TRBD2 | CASSLTSWTGGSRNEQFF | TGTGCCAGCAGTTTAACCTCCTGGACGGGAGGAAGTCGGAATGAGCAGTTCTTC
TRBJ2-5 | once | TRBV9 | . | CASSVEAREETQYF | TGTGCCAGCAGCGTAGAGGCCAGGGAAGAGACCCAGTACTTC
TRBJ2-3 | . | TRBV6-5 | TRBD2 | CASELRGGTQYF | TGTGCCAGCGAACTGCGGGGGGGTACGCAGTATTTT
TRBJ2-1 | . | TRBV6-4 | . | CASSRDLGDEQFF | TGTGCCAGCAGTAGGGACTTGGGGGATGAGCAGTTCTTC
TRBJ1-1 | few | TRBV6-6 | . | CASMEGGNTEAFF | TGTGCCAGCATGGAAGGGGGAAACACTGAAGCTTTCTTT
TRBJ2-3 | . | TRBV27 | . | CSSGSQGTDTQYF | TGCTCTAGCGGCTCCCAGGGGACAGATACGCAGTATTTT
TRBJ2-7 | . | TRBV3-1/TRBV3-2 | . | CASTSTGYEQYF | TGTGCCAGCACATCCACGGGGTACGAGCAGTACTTC
TRBJ2-7 | . | TRBV9 | . | CASSVGQDHSYEQYF | TGTGCCAGCAGCGTAGGCCAGGATCACTCCTACGAGCAGTACTTC
TRBJ2-2 | . | TRBV19 | . | CASSTRDFTGELFF | TGTGCCAGTAGTACCCGGGACTTCACCGGGGAGCTGTTTTTT
TRBJ2-5 | . | TRBV19 | TRBD2 | CASSIGLWLAANQETQYF | TGTGCCAGTAGTATAGGGCTCTGGCTAGCGGCGAACCAAGAGACCCAGTACTTC
TRBJ1-4 | . | TRBV5-6 | . | CASSIQGRLNEKLFF | TGTGCCAGCAGCATTCAGGGGCGACTTAATGAAAAACTGTTTTTT
TRBJ1-1 | . | TRBV5-1 | TRBD1 | CASSRGGEGGTEAFF | TGCGCCAGCAGCCGAGGGGGCGAAGGTGGCACTGAAGCTTTCTTT
TRBJ1-1 | . | TRBV25-1 | . | CASSGSRMGGRNTEAFF | TGTGCCAGCAGTGGGTCCCGGATGGGGGGGCGGAACACTGAAGCTTTCTTT
TRBJ1-1 | . | TRBV6-5 | . | CASISGTEAFF | TGTGCCAGCATCTCCGGGACTGAAGCTTTCTTT
TRBJ1-3 | . | TRBV6-5 | . | CASSYAGPGNTIYF | TGTGCCAGCAGTTACGCAGGCCCTGGAAACACCATATATTTT
TRBJ1-2 | . | TRBV28 | TRBD1 | CASSFRPTGANYGYTF | TGTGCCAGCAGTTTCCGGCCGACAGGGGCTAACTATGGCTACACCTTC
TRBJ2-1 | . | TRBV30 | . | CAWSVRLVGEQFF | TGTGCCTGGAGTGTACGACTAGTGGGTGAGCAGTTCTTC
TRBJ2-3 | . | TRBV28 | TRBD2 | CASSHSGRWRVTDTQYF | TGTGCCAGCAGTCACAGCGGGAGGTGGCGGGTCACAGATACGCAGTATTTT
TRBJ2-1 | . | TRBV18 | TRBD2 | CASSPGLDYNEQFF | TGTGCCAGCTCACCCGGACTAGATTACAATGAGCAGTTCTTC
TRBJ1-2 | . | TRBV5-1 | . | CASSLGRASDGYTF | TGCGCCAGCAGCTTGGGCAGGGCGTCGGATGGCTACACCTTC
TRBJ2-3 | . | TRBV4-1 | . | CASSQEVSGASSSTDTQYF | TGCGCCAGCAGCCAAGAGGTTTCGGGAGCGAGTTCTAGCACAGATACGCAGTATTTT
TRBJ1-3 | . | TRBV28 | . | CASSLGDVGNTIYF | TGTGCCAGCAGTCTCGGGGATGTTGGAAACACCATATATTTT
TRBJ1-2 | . | TRBV28 | TRBD1 | CASRSPGQGTGYTF | TGTGCCAGCAGATCTCCGGGACAGGGAACTGGCTACACCTTC
TRBJ1-1 | . | TRBV9 | . | CASSEPTGPYTEAFF | TGTGCCAGCAGCGAACCCACAGGTCCCTATACTGAAGCTTTCTTT
TRBJ2-7 | . | TRBV3-1/TRBV3-2 | . | CASSQDSVTNAYEQYF | TGTGCCAGCAGCCAAGATAGCGTGACTAACGCCTACGAGCAGTACTTC
TRBJ1-1 | . | TRBV18 | TRBD1 | CASSPPGQGRVGTEAFF | TGTGCCAGCTCACCCCCGGGACAGGGGCGAGTAGGCACTGAAGCTTTCTTT
TRBJ2-7 | . | TRBV5-5 | . | CASSHDTTGISYEQYF | TGTGCCAGCAGCCACGACACCACAGGCATATCCTACGAGCAGTACTTC
TRBJ2-1 | . | TRBV5-4 | . | CASSYGTGPNEQFF | TGTGCCAGCAGCTATGGGACTGGGCCCAATGAGCAGTTCTTC
TRBJ1-5 | . | TRBV27 | . | CASSLRGGRRFNQPQHF | TGTGCCAGCAGTTTAAGGGGGGGCCGGAGGTTCAATCAGCCCCAGCATTTT
TRBJ1-1 | . | TRBV24-1 | . | CAKVRVTEAFF | TGTGCCAAGGTGAGGGTCACTGAAGCTTTCTTT
TRBJ1-3 | . | TRBV7-6 | . | CASTPGTTNTIYF | TGTGCCAGCACACCAGGGACTACGAACACCATATATTTT
TRBJ1-4 | . | TRBV10-3 | . | CAISSGQSIIEWEKLFF | TGTGCCATCAGTTCTGGGCAAAGCATCATTGAGTGGGAAAAACTGTTTTTT